Given below is one TCR beta chain in context. These data come from a study of shared clonotypes between healthy human individuals. Measured with immunoSEQ multiplex PCR; TCRdb has only the in-frame clones, and not every one. The repertoire holds under 600,000 clones, with roughly 95% as singletons. The TCR comes from a woman aged 25 to 39 in good health. Source material: naive CD4+ T cells sorted from blood. The sample's subset: CD45RA+ positively selected.

The CDR3 DNA follows: TGTGCCAGCAACGCAAACTATGGCTACACCTTC. This sequence encodes CASNANYGYTF. V is TRBV25-1 and J is TRBJ1-2; no definite D call. The CDR3 has 11 amino acids. The V end was cut by 7 bases, the J end by 2 bases, with 5 bases between. The V gene's germline CDR1 is MGHDK and CDR2 SYGVNS.